One sample yielded the 32 T cell receptor beta chains listed below, sequenced in a study of cytomegalovirus exposure and HLA in healthy donors. The PCR was carried out with 60 Vbeta primers and 13 Jbeta primers. The protocol was immunoSEQ multiplex PCR, while the TCRdb copy is restricted to in-frame clones and leaves out a portion. The sample lists 150,000 or so clones, approximately 80% seen once, with around 6.6% in the top ten. Material: PBMCs. The source of these receptors is a male donor in good health and CMV-seropositive.

The chain combines TRBV4-2 with TRBJ2-3, with TRBD2 identical over 11 bases. The CDR3 runs 17 residues. The J segment lost 8 bases and the V segment lost 0 bases, leaving 10 bases of the junction unmatched. Germline V lookup: CDR1 LGHNA, CDR2 YNFKEQ. The CDR3 DNA reads as TGTGCCAGCAGCCAAGAAGGTGTAGCGGGAGGGGGGGGTACGCAGTATTTT. Translation: CASSQEGVAGGGGTQYF.

The chain is built from TRBV14 and TRBJ1-1; D gene ambiguous. CDR1 and CDR2 (germline): SGHDN, FVKESK. The ends were cut back, 7 bases at V and 0 bases at J, with 15 bases in the middle. The length of the CDR3 is 15 residues. The CDR3 protein is CASTIPGSVNTEAFF. The CDR3, as DNA: TGTGCCAGCACCATCCCCGGGTCGGTGAACACTGAAGCTTTCTTT.

The V and J genes are TRBV13 and TRBJ1-2; 7 nucleotides line up with TRBD1. V trimming: 5 bases; J trimming: 5 bases; junction bases outside the gene matches: 5. CDR3 length equals 13 residues. CDR1 PRHDT and CDR2 FYEKMQ come from the germline V gene (reference sequence). In DNA, the CDR3 is TGTGCCAGCAGCCTGGACAGGAAATATGGCTACACCTTC. This translates into CASSLDRKYGYTF.

The rearrangement uses TRBV19 and TRBJ1-5, with D possibly being TRBD1 (6 bases). The CDR3 spans 16 residues. V was shortened by 0 bases and J by 9 bases, with 18 bases between the two germline ends. Germline V gene lookup returns CDR1 LNHDA and CDR2 SQIVND (reference sequence). The CDR3 spells CASSIDLSGVGLPQHF. CDR3 DNA: TGTGCCAGTAGTATAGATCTATCAGGGGTCGGTTTGCCCCAGCATTTT. The whole variable domain, filled in from reference TRBV19 and TRBJ1-5, reads DGGITQSPKYLFRKEGQNVTLSCEQNLNHDAMYWYRQDPGQGLRLIYYSQIVNDFQKGDIAEGYSVSREKKESFPLTVTSAQKNPTAFYLCASSIDLSGVGLPQHFGDGTRLSIL.

This chain uses TRBV10-1 with TRBJ1-4; D unresolved. Trimming took off 5 bases at V and 7 bases at J, with 5 bases between the two ends. The CDR3 length is 11 residues. Germline V gene lookup returns CDR1 WNHNN and CDR2 SYGVQD (reference sequence). CDR3 loop: CASSPFEKLFF. The CDR3 DNA follows: TGCGCCAGCAGTCCCTTTGAAAAACTGTTTTTT.

J is TRBJ1-2 and V is TRBV27; 7 bases line up with TRBD1. In germline, CDR1 is MNHEY, CDR2 SMNVEV (reference sequence). With V trimmed by 6 bases and J by 8 bases, 9 bases remained unmatched. The CDR3 runs to 13 residues. The CDR3 DNA sequence: TGTGCCAGCAGCCCCCTGACAGGGATGGGCTACACCTTC. Translating it yields CASSPLTGMGYTF.

This clone was seen once. The gene calls are TRBV10-3 and TRBJ2-5; TRBD2 matches 7 bases. Near its end, the DNA agrees better with TRBJ2-7, so the J call may be wrong. The CDR3 has 15 amino acids. Germline CDR1 reads ENHRY; CDR2 reads SYGVKD. The CDR3 DNA is TGTGCCATCAGTGAGTCGCGGGAGCGATCCTACGAGCAGTACTTC. Translated, it gives CAISESRERSYEQYF.

The chain combines TRBV5-1 with TRBJ2-7; D call uncertain. The ends were cut back, 0 bases at V and 5 bases at J, with 12 bases in the middle. The germline V gene encodes CDR1 SGHRS and CDR2 YFSETQ. The CDR3 is made up of 14 amino acids. For the CDR3, the DNA is TGCGCCAGCAGCTTGGTTACGAACTCGGACGAGCAGTACTTC. Encoded protein: CASSLVTNSDEQYF.

A word on this clone: At one boundary the junction diverges from the germline segment, which might be a read error. The chain combines TRBV7-9 with TRBJ1-6; 9 nucleotides match TRBD1. The CDR3 has 15 residues. In germline, CDR1 is SEHNR, CDR2 FQNEAQ (reference sequence). CDR3 amino acids: CSSSFRDRDGSPLHF. CDR3 DNA: TGTTCCAGCAGCTTCCGGGACAGGGACGGTTCACCCCTCCACTTT.

The count of this clone is one. V is TRBV11-2 and J is TRBJ2-1; 13 bases are a match to TRBD2. This CDR3 comprises 17 residues. V lost 0 bases and J lost 7; bases outside the gene matches: 6. Germline V CDR1 and CDR2: SGHAT, FQNNGV. In DNA form, the CDR3 reads TGTGCCAGCAGCTTAGAGGGACTAGCGGGGAGGGGGAATGAGCAGTTCTTC. It codes for CASSLEGLAGRGNEQFF. Variable domain in full (rest from reference TRBV11-2 and TRBJ2-1): EAGVAQSPRYKIIEKRQSVAFWCNPISGHATLYWYQQILGQGPKLLIQFQNNGVVDDSQLPKDRFSAERLKGVDSTLKIQPAKLEDSAVYLCASSLEGLAGRGNEQFFGPGTRLTVL.

J is TRBJ1-1 and V is TRBV7-2; D is perhaps TRBD1 (5 bases). V gave up 1 base and J gave up 9 bases, with 12 bases separating them. CDR1 is SGHTA, CDR2 FQGNSA, per germline. The CDR3 runs to 13 residues. The CDR3, as DNA: TGTGCCAGCAGCTTAGGGGGGGAACAGCAAGCTTTCTTT. Translated: CASSLGGEQQAFF.

V gene TRBV6-6 combines with J gene TRBJ2-5, with D tentatively TRBD1 (5 bases). The tail of the sequence fits TRBJ2-7 better, so the J call may be wrong. Germline loops: CDR1 MNHNY, CDR2 SVGAGI (reference sequence). There are 14 residues in the CDR3. DNA of the CDR3: TGTGCCAGCAGTTACCGACAGCGCTCCTACGAGCAGTACTTC. It codes for CASSYRQRSYEQYF.

J is TRBJ1-2 and V is TRBV6-1; D is possibly TRBD1 (6 bases). Trimming stripped 2 bases from V and 8 bases from J, with 15 bases between. Germline-derived CDR1 and CDR2 are MNHNS and SASEGT. CDR3 length equals 14 residues. The DNA for the CDR3 is TGTGCCAGCAGTGAACTGGGGGCATCCTTAGGCTACACCTTC. Translating gives CASSELGASLGYTF.

This clone has just one count. This chain uses TRBV5-6 with TRBJ1-2; TRBD1 aligns across 8 bases. V shed 0 bases and J 8 bases; nucleotides not matched to a gene: 9. Germline values: CDR1 SGHDT, CDR2 YYEEEE. This CDR3 comprises 15 residues. The CDR3 DNA is TGTGCCAGCAGCTTGGATATGCGACAGGGGCGAGGCTACACCTTC. It encodes CASSLDMRQGRGYTF.

The J gene is TRBJ2-5, the V gene TRBV11-2, with 7 positions matching TRBD1. The CDR3 runs 16 residues. CDR1 is SGHAT, CDR2 FQNNGV, per germline. V was pared by 5 bases and J by 5 bases, with 14 bases of the junction left unmatched. The DNA for the CDR3 is TGTGCCAGCAGCCCCGGATGGGCAGGGGGATTTGAGACCCAGTACTTC. Its translation: CASSPGWAGGFETQYF. Looking up the rest from reference TRBV11-2 and TRBJ2-5 gives the full variable domain: EAGVAQSPRYKIIEKRQSVAFWCNPISGHATLYWYQQILGQGPKLLIQFQNNGVVDDSQLPKDRFSAERLKGVDSTLKIQPAKLEDSAVYLCASSPGWAGGFETQYFGPGTRLLVL.

The V gene is TRBV25-1, the J gene TRBJ2-1; no firm D call. Between the trimmed V and J ends, which lost 7 bases and 4 bases, there was a span of 14 bases. The germline V gene encodes CDR1 MGHDK and CDR2 SYGVNS. The CDR3 spans 14 residues. CDR3 sequence (DNA): TGTGCCAGCACTTGGAGTAGCTCTTACAATGAGCAGTTCTTC. It is translated as CASTWSSSYNEQFF.

This clone was found a few times. A junction end diverges from the germline sequence, so it may reflect a read error. The chain couples TRBV7-9 to TRBJ1-6; D is undetermined. This CDR3 is built from 19 residues. CDR1 SEHNR and CDR2 FQNEAQ come from the germline V gene (reference sequence). The CDR3 loop is CSSSPTLTEQRVVDSPLHF. In nucleotides, the CDR3 is TGTTCCAGCAGCCCGACACTCACAGAACAGAGGGTAGTGGATTCACCCCTCCACTTT.

The chain recombines TRBV15 with TRBJ2-2; 7 bases match TRBD1. The CDR3 is 15 amino acids. The V gene end was trimmed by 1 base and the J gene end by 3 bases; junction bases not matched to a gene: 2. From germline, CDR1 is LNHNV and CDR2 YYDKDF (reference sequence). CDR3 sequence (DNA): TGTGCCACCAGCAGAGGAACAGGGGACACCGGGGAGCTGTTTTTT. Translation: CATSRGTGDTGELFF.

This chain links TRBV28 with TRBJ1-6; 7 bases fit TRBD1. With 6 bases clipped from V and 9 bases from J, the junction kept 5 bases outside the gene matches. Per germline, CDR1 MDHEN and CDR2 SYDVKM. The CDR3 is 13 amino acids. CDR3 sequence: CASSATGVSPLHF. As DNA, the CDR3 is TGTGCCAGCAGCGCAACAGGGGTTTCACCCCTCCACTTT.

CDR3 amino acids: CASSMGGSGDMAGNTIYF. CDR3 nucleotides: TGTGCCAGCTCAATGGGGGGATCGGGGGATATGGCTGGAAACACCATATATTTT. The gene calls are TRBV21-1 and TRBJ1-3. TRBV21-1 is listed as a pseudogene. This CDR3 comprises 18 residues.

The V and J genes are TRBV2 and TRBJ1-2; TRBD1 might be the D (5 bases). This CDR3 comprises 14 residues. Trimming pared 3 bases from V and 5 bases from J, leaving 13 bases between. Per germline, CDR1 SNHLY and CDR2 FYNNEI. CDR3 bases: TGTGCCAGCAGTGACAGGGCTATAGGGTATGGCTACACCTTC. Its protein product is CASSDRAIGYGYTF.

The chain carries TRBV7-9 and TRBJ2-7; 9 bases line up with TRBD1. Germline V lookup: CDR1 SEHNR, CDR2 FQNEAQ (reference sequence). The CDR3 is 16 residues long. V lost 4 bases to trimming and J lost 6 bases; unmatched junction nucleotides: 13. The CDR3 reads CASSSGRDRVISEQYF. The CDR3 bases are TGTGCCAGCAGCTCCGGCCGGGACAGGGTCATCTCCGAGCAGTACTTC.

This clone was observed a handful of times. The V gene is TRBV7-8, the J gene TRBJ2-7, with a weak D call TRBD2 (6 bases). Deletions cut 7 bases from V and 1 base from J, with 17 bases between. The CDR3 spans 15 residues. The germline V gene encodes CDR1 SGHVS and CDR2 FQNEAQ. The DNA of the CDR3 is TGTGCCAGCATCCCGGGGGAGGTGGTTTCCTACGAGCAGTACTTC. Translated: CASIPGEVVSYEQYF.

The chain joins TRBV14 to TRBJ2-5; D is perhaps TRBD2 (6 bases). The J call may be mistaken, given a closer DNA end match to TRBJ2-7. Germline-derived CDR1 and CDR2 are SGHDN and FVKESK. This CDR3 region has 17 residues. The CDR3 DNA reads TGTGCCAGCAGCCCCTCCTCTCCGGGACTCGCTAACTACGAGCAGTACTTC. Translating it yields CASSPSSPGLANYEQYF.

This clone was seen more than once but under ten times. The rearrangement joins TRBV27 to TRBJ2-7; D is uncertain. The V end was cut by 8 bases, the J end by 5 bases, with 19 bases between. This CDR3 comprises 14 residues. Germline V lookup: CDR1 MNHEY, CDR2 SMNVEV (reference sequence). The CDR3 nucleotides read TGTGCCAGCTCCGCGTCGAGGCAGACGGACGAGCAGTACTTC. The encoded protein is CASSASRQTDEQYF.

This clone was recorded a few times. The V gene is TRBV30, the J gene TRBJ2-1, with D unresolved. CDR1 and CDR2 (germline): GTSNPN, SVGIG (reference sequence). The CDR3 runs 13 residues. With 3 bases removed from V and 0 bases from J, the gap between germline ends came to 6 bases. CDR3 amino acids: CAWRRSSYNEQFF. The CDR3 bases are TGTGCCTGGAGGAGGAGCTCCTACAATGAGCAGTTCTTC.

The chain recombines TRBV11-2 with TRBJ2-7; 7 positions match TRBD2. The ends lost 4 bases at V and 6 bases at J; junction bases unmatched: 12. The CDR3 is 15 amino acids. Germline loops: CDR1 SGHAT, CDR2 FQNNGV. CDR3 in amino acids: CASSSVLGRWSEQYF. CDR3 nucleotide sequence: TGTGCCAGCAGCTCGGTCCTCGGGAGGTGGAGCGAGCAGTACTTC.

This sequence joins TRBV2 and TRBJ2-5; a weak D match, TRBD2 (5 bases). The CDR3 is made up of 12 amino acids. V lost 4 bases and J 3 bases, leaving 6 bases between the germline ends. Germline V lookup: CDR1 SNHLY, CDR2 FYNNEI. The CDR3 is CASSGGKETQYF. CDR3 bases: TGTGCCAGCAGTGGAGGGAAAGAGACCCAGTACTTC.

The gene calls are TRBV18 and TRBJ1-1; TRBD1 matches 9 bases. Germline-derived CDR1 and CDR2 are KGHSH and LQKENI. This CDR3 has 15 residues. V shed 2 bases, J shed 4 bases, and the junction held 5 bases outside the gene matches. For the CDR3, the DNA is TGTGCCAGCTCACCAGAGACAGGGGGGGTCACTGAAGCTTTCTTT. Encoded protein: CASSPETGGVTEAFF.

The V call is TRBV7-9, the J call TRBJ2-3, with TRBD2 matching 13 bases. The CDR3 runs 18 residues. Per germline, CDR1 SEHNR and CDR2 FQNEAQ (reference sequence). Trimming at V came to 5 bases and at J to 0 bases, leaving 8 bases not matched to a gene. Written as DNA, the CDR3 is TGTGCCAGCAGCCCCCGGACTAGCGGGAGCCCAAGCACAGATACGCAGTATTTT. Translated, it gives CASSPRTSGSPSTDTQYF.

The chain's CDR3 is CASRRTVAYLNTEAFF. Written as DNA, the CDR3 is TGTGCCAGTAGACGTACCGTAGCCTATTTGAACACTGAAGCTTTCTTT. The chain couples TRBV19 to TRBJ1-1; no definite D call. Per germline, CDR1 LNHDA and CDR2 SQIVND (reference sequence). The CDR3 runs 16 residues. V was pared by 6 bases and J by 0 bases, with 17 bases between.

This clone was counted between two and nine times. The CDR3 loop is CAWSPGAASTDTQYF. As DNA, the CDR3 is TGTGCCTGGAGTCCAGGGGCTGCTAGCACAGATACGCAGTATTTT. The rearrangement joins TRBV30 to TRBJ2-3; weak D call: TRBD1 (6 bases). From germline, CDR1 is GTSNPN and CDR2 SVGIG (reference sequence). The V and J ends lost 2 bases and 0 bases respectively, with 12 bases between them. The length of the CDR3 is 15 residues.